This note documents a single T cell receptor beta chain sequence. Its specificity is not known. The PCR was carried out with 60 Vbeta primers and 13 Jbeta primers. TCRdb's table, derived via immunoSEQ multiplex PCR, lists solely in-frame clones and lacks some. The repertoire holds approximately 150,000 clones, around four fifths seen once, with about 1.5% in the top ten. The sample comes from a study of cytomegalovirus exposure and HLA in healthy donors. At the level of the study: A data release that came early held around 85 million unique TCRs from HLA-typed donors.

Regarding the study as a whole: The study carried out a later analysis of TCR beta sequences. It associated approximately 16,000 of them with specific HLA alleles at a false discovery rate of 0.05.

From germline, CDR1 is SQVTM and CDR2 ANQGSEA. V lost 4 bases and J 6 bases, leaving 9 bases between the germline ends. CDR3 length equals 11 residues. This receptor was identified in a woman aged 25-40 years in good health and CMV-seropositive. The chain links TRBV29-1 to TRBJ1-2, with D perhaps TRBD1 (5 bases). Sequenced sample: PBMCs. This CDR3 reads CSVGAGNGYTF. CDR3 coding DNA: TGCAGCGTTGGGGCAGGGAATGGCTACACCTTC.